The TCR beta chain under discussion was sequenced for a study of CXCR3-negative and CXCR3-positive naive CD8 T cells. Study-level points and caveats: Memory CD8+ cells showed much lower diversity, while both naive subsets were comparably high. For naive cells, CXCR3-negative and CXCR3-positive subsets had similar TRBV-TRBJ usage; for memory cells, usage differed. CXCR3 levels fell partly with cryopreservation; most assays relied on fresh PBMCs.

Germline-derived CDR1 and CDR2 are DFQATT and SNEGSKA (reference sequence). The CDR3 runs 13 residues. The TRB libraries of cDNA were built by UMI-labeled 5' RACE. Reanalyzing the 5' RACE reads, TCRdb keeps one entry per CDR3 protein, without DNA. The sample yields about 40,000 distinct CDR3 sequences, of which the top ten take up about 11%. A note on this clonotype: What it binds is not known.

The chain recombines TRBV20-1 with TRBJ2-4; checking the TCRdb D call of TRBD1 is not possible without DNA. The source is a human donor in good health. Some clones in this sample may be carry-over from other donors' samples. The sample comprised memory CD8+ T cells from blood. This chain's CDR3 is CSAAPGELNIQYF.